The next 19 T cell receptor beta chains were all read from a single sample in a study of T cell repertoires in cytomegalovirus infection. Via MiXCR, TCRdb re-called the reads, giving one row per CDR3 protein. The sample yields 250,000 to 350,000 distinct CDR3 sequences, roughly 25% seen once. The sequencing sample was made of PBMCs. These receptors were obtained from a human donor in good health (CMV status not recorded). Some clones in this sample may be carry-over from other donors' samples.

This chain links TRBV4-3 with TRBJ1-1, with 9 positions matching TRBD1. J was trimmed by 5 bases and V by 3 bases; bases with no gene match: 7. Germline assignment: CDR1 LGHNA and CDR2 YSLEER. The CDR3 runs to 15 residues. CDR3 amino acids: CASSQGTGRSTEAFF. DNA of the CDR3: TGCGCCAGCAGCCAGGGGACAGGGAGGAGTACTGAAGCTTTCTTT.

The rearrangement joins TRBV11-3 to TRBJ2-1; no reliable D call. V lost 3 bases, J lost 8 bases, and 8 bases lay in between. Germline V gene lookup returns CDR1 SGHNT and CDR2 YENEEA. The CDR3 consists of 12 residues. The CDR3 DNA reads as TGTGCCAGCAGCTTTAGAGGAGATGAGCAGTTCTTC. Translation gives CASSFRGDEQFF.

A few counts support this clonotype. V usage is TRBV12-3 or TRBV12-4 and J usage is TRBJ2-1, with 8 nucleotides matching TRBD2. V was clipped by 3 bases and J by 7 bases; unmatched bases: 8. This CDR3 comprises 15 residues. The CDR3 is CASSFPGRANNEQFF. The CDR3 bases are TGTGCCAGCAGTTTCCCCGGGAGGGCCAATAATGAGCAGTTCTTC.

This rearrangement joins TRBV9 to TRBJ1-2; D is ambiguous. Trimming removed 0 bases from V and 3 bases from J, with 6 bases in between. The CDR3 has 13 residues. In germline, CDR1 is SGDLS, CDR2 YYNGEE. CDR3: CASSVEGYYGYTF. CDR3 nucleotide sequence: TGTGCCAGCAGCGTAGAAGGGTACTATGGCTACACCTTC.

A few counts support this clonotype. J is TRBJ1-2 and V is TRBV5-6; the D is unclear. The CDR3 extends over 14 amino acids. V lost 3 bases and J 3 bases, leaving 12 bases between the germline ends. Germline V lookup: CDR1 SGHDT, CDR2 YYEEEE. The CDR3 coding sequence is TGTGCCAGCAGCTGGGTGGTTTTGGACTATGGCTACACCTTC. Its translation is CASSWVVLDYGYTF.

This clonotype was observed many times. The gene calls are TRBV12-3 or TRBV12-4 and TRBJ1-2, with D possibly matching TRBD1 (5 bases). V was trimmed by 7 bases and J by 8 bases, leaving 14 bases between them. This CDR3 is 12 amino acids long. The CDR3 DNA reads as TGTGCCAGCACCTTGGGAGGGACCGGCTACACCTTC. The encoded protein is CASTLGGTGYTF.

This clonotype was observed a handful of times. V gene TRBV29-1 combines with J gene TRBJ2-7, with a tentative D call TRBD1 (6 bases). The CDR3 extends over 16 amino acids. Germline assignment: CDR1 SQVTM and CDR2 ANQGSEA. V lost 5 bases and J 2 bases, leaving 22 bases between the germline ends. CDR3 bases: TGCAGCGTTACCACAGGGAGTAGACCTCTTACCTACGAGCAGTACTTC. Amino acids: CSVTTGSRPLTYEQYF.

The chain has TRBV19 and TRBJ1-6; 8 bases fit TRBD1. This CDR3 has 16 residues. The germline CDR1 and CDR2 sequences are LNHDA and SQIVND (reference sequence). The ends lost 4 bases at V and 9 bases at J; junction bases unmatched: 11. The CDR3 DNA is TGTGCCAGTAGTAGTTTCCATCAGGGGGCAACTTCACCCCTCCACTTT. This encodes CASSSFHQGATSPLHF. The complete variable domain, with remaining parts taken from reference TRBV19 and TRBJ1-6, reads DGGITQSPKYLFRKEGQNVTLSCEQNLNHDAMYWYRQDPGQGLRLIYYSQIVNDFQKGDIAEGYSVSREKKESFPLTVTSAQKNPTAFYLCASSSFHQGATSPLHFGNGTRLTVT.

The chain couples TRBV7-6 to TRBJ1-1, with D maybe TRBD1 (6 bases). The V end lost 5 bases, the J end lost 3 bases, and 22 bases lay between the germline ends. The CDR3 extends over 17 amino acids. CDR1 and CDR2 (germline): SGHVS, FNYEAQ. CDR3 DNA: TGTGCCAGCAGCAAAGAGCAGGGGAAGGGGTCCCACACTGAAGCTTTCTTT. Its translation: CASSKEQGKGSHTEAFF.

This clonotype has just a few counts. J is TRBJ2-6 and V is TRBV14; 12 bases fit TRBD2. Unmatched junction bases numbered 6, after V lost 4 bases and J lost 2 bases. The germline V gene encodes CDR1 SGHDN and CDR2 FVKESK. This CDR3 comprises 18 residues. The CDR3 DNA follows: TGTGCCAGCAGCCGTCGACTAGCGGGAGTTACTGGGGCCAACGTCCTGACTTTC. Encoded protein: CASSRRLAGVTGANVLTF.

The chain combines TRBV7-2 with TRBJ1-3; no clear D. V was cut by 0 bases and J by 4 bases, with 10 bases left in between. The germline CDR1 and CDR2 sequences are SGHTA and FQGNSA. The CDR3 is 15 amino acids. This CDR3 is CASSLAGTVGNTIYF. The CDR3, as DNA: TGTGCCAGCAGCTTAGCAGGCACGGTGGGAAACACCATATATTTT.

A few counts support this clonotype. The V and J genes are TRBV28 and TRBJ2-7, with 8 bases identical to TRBD1. This CDR3 contains 16 residues. Germline V lookup: CDR1 MDHEN, CDR2 SYDVKM. The trim removed 2 bases at V and 4 bases at J, leaving 10 bases unmatched. CDR3 nucleotides: TGTGCCAGCAGTTTACTAGACAGGGGTAGTTCGTACGAGCAGTACTTC. Amino acids: CASSLLDRGSSYEQYF.

The CDR3 bases are TGTGCCAGCAGCTTAGCTACTAGGACCGGGGAGCTGTTTTTT. Translated: CASSLATRTGELFF. The chain carries TRBV7-2 and TRBJ2-2; D is perhaps TRBD2 (5 bases). The V gene lost 0 bases and the J gene lost 5 bases, with 7 bases spanning the gap. The CDR3 runs 14 residues. Germline-derived CDR1 and CDR2 are SGHTA and FQGNSA.

The chain couples TRBV6-2 or TRBV6-3 to TRBJ2-1; D gene unclear. Trimming stripped 4 bases from V and 9 bases from J, with 16 bases between. CDR1 and CDR2 from the germline V gene are MNHEY and SVGEGT. This CDR3 is built from 14 residues. The CDR3 here is CASSSDRPYGEQFF. CDR3 coding DNA: TGTGCCAGCAGTTCCGACCGTCCCTACGGTGAGCAGTTCTTC.

This clonotype has a count of ten or more. The chain is built from TRBV6-5 and TRBJ2-1; D is ambiguous. Trimming removed 0 bases at V and 0 bases at J, with 12 bases between. Germline V lookup: CDR1 MNHEY, CDR2 SVGAGI. This CDR3 comprises 17 residues. The CDR3 bases are TGTGCCAGCAGTTACTCGATGCAGCTGGTCTCCTACAATGAGCAGTTCTTC. This encodes CASSYSMQLVSYNEQFF.

This clonotype turned up a few times. The CDR3 sequence is CASSAPGQLANTEAFF. The CDR3 coding sequence is TGTGCCAGCAGCGCTCCGGGACAGCTTGCTAACACTGAAGCTTTCTTT. The chain combines TRBV11-2 with TRBJ1-1; 7 bases are shared with TRBD1. V lost 5 bases and J lost 2; bases outside the gene matches: 11. The V gene's germline CDR1 is SGHAT and CDR2 FQNNGV. There are 16 residues in the CDR3.

This clonotype was seen only a few times. This chain connects TRBV5-1 to TRBJ2-2, with D possibly being TRBD2 (5 bases). The CDR3 runs 15 residues. Trimming removed 4 bases at V and 4 bases at J, with 14 bases between. Looked up from germline, CDR1 is SGHRS and CDR2 is YFSETQ. The CDR3 spells CASSPLGRATGELFF. The CDR3 region has the DNA TGCGCCAGCAGCCCCCTTGGGCGGGCCACCGGGGAGCTGTTTTTT.

This clonotype was seen many times. The genes are TRBV27 and TRBJ1-4; 7 bases agree with TRBD1. Germline loops: CDR1 MNHEY, CDR2 SMNVEV (reference sequence). This CDR3 region has 14 residues. The junction had 3 bases not matched to a gene; V was cut back by 8 bases and J by 0 bases. This CDR3 is CASGDRATNEKLFF. CDR3 DNA sequence: TGTGCCAGCGGAGACAGGGCAACTAATGAAAAACTGTTTTTT.

The chain recombines TRBV28 with TRBJ1-4, with TRBD1 matching over 7 bases. Germline V gene lookup returns CDR1 MDHEN and CDR2 SYDVKM. V gave up 4 bases and J gave up 5 bases; unmatched junction bases: 4. This CDR3 region has 14 residues. The CDR3 spells CASSSPQGNEKLFF. CDR3 DNA sequence: TGTGCCAGCAGTTCCCCACAGGGGAATGAAAAACTGTTTTTT.